A selection of T cell receptor beta chains follows, all from one sample in a study of T cell repertoires in cytomegalovirus infection. Via MiXCR, TCRdb re-called the reads, giving one row per CDR3 protein. Counted here are more than 200,000 distinct CDR3 sequences, 8% to 9.5% occurring once; the ten biggest clones make up about 14%. The sequenced material came from PBMCs. Receptors were obtained from a human donor in good health (CMV status not recorded). Some clones in this sample may be carry-over from other donors' samples. Both conserved end residues are part of each CDR3. The D gene is left open where the match is weak. Expanded clones get a size class; other rows say once, few or many, or leave the size out.

>16|NA|TRBJ2-7|TRBV7-2|many
CASSLDSGGTAYEQYF
TGTGCCAGCAGCTTAGATAGCGGCGGGACCGCCTACGAGCAGTACTTC
>15|NA|TRBJ2-1|TRBV15|NA
CATSRILGTHNEQFF
TGTGCCACCAGCAGGATCCTCGGGACACACAATGAGCAGTTCTTC
>17|TRBD1|TRBJ1-5|TRBV6-2/TRBV6-3|many
CASSYGTGGASRQPQHF
TGTGCCAGCAGTTACGGAACAGGGGGCGCCTCCAGGCAGCCCCAGCATTTT
>15|NA|TRBJ2-5|TRBV5-6|NA
CASSLRAGVIETQYF
TGTGCCAGCAGCTTGAGGGCAGGGGTTATCGAGACCCAGTACTTC
>15|TRBD2|TRBJ2-7|TRBV20-1|many
CSARVSGIASLEQYF
TGCAGTGCTAGAGTTAGCGGGATTGCCTCTCTCGAGCAGTACTTC
>13|NA|TRBJ2-5|TRBV20-1|many
CSARGQDQETQYF
TGCAGTGCTAGGGGGCAGGACCAAGAGACCCAGTACTTC
>14|NA|TRBJ2-7|TRBV7-9|many
CASTFDLHPYEQYF
TGTGCCAGCACCTTCGACCTACATCCCTACGAGCAGTACTTC
>15|NA|TRBJ2-6|TRBV7-2|NA
CASTLRISGANVLTF
TGTGCCAGCACCCTGCGGATCTCTGGGGCCAACGTCCTGACTTTC
>15|NA|TRBJ1-4|TRBV28|NA
CASSSRHRDTEKLFF
TGTGCCAGCAGTTCCAGACACCGGGACACTGAAAAACTGTTTTTT
>13|NA|TRBJ1-1|TRBV7-6|many
CASSLAAIGEAFF
TGTGCCAGCAGCTTAGCGGCCATCGGAGAAGCTTTCTTT
>15|NA|TRBJ2-7|TRBV20-1|many
CSASPQVGWAYEQYF
TGCAGTGCTAGCCCCCAAGTAGGGTGGGCCTACGAGCAGTACTTC
>13|NA|TRBJ1-1|TRBV20-1|many
CSARFFENTEAFF
TGCAGTGCTAGATTTTTTGAAAACACTGAAGCTTTCTTT
>18|TRBD1|TRBJ2-6|TRBV5-4|many
CASSWPGTASSGANVLTF
TGTGCCAGCAGCTGGCCCGGGACAGCCTCCTCTGGGGCCAACGTCCTGACTTTC
>16|TRBD1|TRBJ1-5|TRBV7-2|many
CASSFSGQGNNQPQHF
TGTGCCAGCAGCTTTTCGGGACAGGGGAACAATCAGCCCCAGCATTTT
>16|NA|TRBJ2-2|TRBV27|few
CASSFVGGRYPGELFF
TGTGCCAGCAGTTTCGTGGGGGGCCGGTACCCCGGGGAGCTGTTTTTT
>15|TRBD2|TRBJ2-1|TRBV4-3|many
CASSGGPSGRNEQFF
TGCGCCAGCAGTGGAGGGCCTAGCGGACGCAATGAGCAGTTCTTC
>14|NA|TRBJ1-2|TRBV29-1|few
CSVQSSSDNYGYTF
TGCAGCGTTCAGAGCTCGTCCGATAACTATGGCTACACCTTC
>16|NA|TRBJ1-3|TRBV7-2|NA
CASSLVSTASGNTIYF
TGTGCCAGCAGCTTAGTCTCTACGGCATCTGGAAACACCATATATTTT
>14|TRBD1|TRBJ2-3|TRBV6-6|NA
CASSYRGLPDTQYF
TGTGCCAGCAGTTACAGGGGGCTGCCAGATACGCAGTATTTT
>14|TRBD1|TRBJ1-2|TRBV6-2/TRBV6-3|NA
CASARDSDYYGYTF
TGTGCCAGCGCCCGGGACAGCGATTACTATGGCTACACCTTC
>14|TRBD2|TRBJ2-3|TRBV28|few
CASRTSGGADTQYF
TGTGCCAGCAGGACTAGCGGGGGGGCGGATACGCAGTATTTT
>14|NA|TRBJ1-6|TRBV7-9|many
CASSNSGGYSPLHF
TGTGCCAGCAGCAACTCAGGAGGATATTCACCCCTCCACTTT
>16|NA|TRBJ2-2|TRBV11-2|few
CASSLVPGQNTGELFF
TGTGCCAGCAGCTTAGTACCGGGACAGAACACCGGGGAGCTGTTTTTT
>12|NA|TRBJ2-2|TRBV29-1|NA
CSASPNTGELFF
TGCAGCGCCTCACCGAACACCGGGGAGCTGTTTTTT
>13|TRBD2|TRBJ2-1|TRBV6-2/TRBV6-3|NA
CASRGTSYNEQFF
TGTGCCAGCAGAGGGACTAGCTACAATGAGCAGTTCTTC
>10|NA|TRBJ1-4|TRBV28|NA
CASSSEKLFF
TGTGCCAGCAGTTCTGAAAAACTGTTTTTT
>15|TRBD1|TRBJ2-5|TRBV2|NA
CASSEVSTGVETQYF
TGTGCCAGCAGTGAGGTCTCGACAGGGGTAGAGACCCAGTACTTC
>16|NA|TRBJ1-1|TRBV7-9|many
CASSSQGGARYTEAFF
TGTGCCAGCAGCTCCCAGGGTGGGGCCAGGTACACTGAAGCTTTCTTT
>16|TRBD1|TRBJ1-1|TRBV19|NA
CASSPPGQTVVPEAFF
TGTGCCAGTAGTCCGCCGGGACAGACGGTAGTACCTGAAGCTTTCTTT
>14|TRBD2|TRBJ2-1|TRBV29-1|NA
CSVEVGGTLGEQFF
TGCAGCGTTGAGGTCGGGGGGACCCTCGGGGAGCAGTTCTTC